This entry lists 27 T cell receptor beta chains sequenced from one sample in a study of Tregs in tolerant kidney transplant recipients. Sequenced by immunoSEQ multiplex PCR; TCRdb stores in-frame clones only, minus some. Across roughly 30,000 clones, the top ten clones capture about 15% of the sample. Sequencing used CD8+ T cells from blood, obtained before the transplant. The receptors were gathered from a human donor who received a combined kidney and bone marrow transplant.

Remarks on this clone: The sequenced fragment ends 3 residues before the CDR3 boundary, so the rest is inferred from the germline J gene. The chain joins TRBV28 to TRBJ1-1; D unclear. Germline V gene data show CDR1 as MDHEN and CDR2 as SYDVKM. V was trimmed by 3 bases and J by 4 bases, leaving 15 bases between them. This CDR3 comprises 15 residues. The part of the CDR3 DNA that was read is TGTGCCAGCAGTTTTTCGAGGGCACGCACCACTGAA. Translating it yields CASSFSRARTTE. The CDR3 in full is CASSFSRARTTEAFF.

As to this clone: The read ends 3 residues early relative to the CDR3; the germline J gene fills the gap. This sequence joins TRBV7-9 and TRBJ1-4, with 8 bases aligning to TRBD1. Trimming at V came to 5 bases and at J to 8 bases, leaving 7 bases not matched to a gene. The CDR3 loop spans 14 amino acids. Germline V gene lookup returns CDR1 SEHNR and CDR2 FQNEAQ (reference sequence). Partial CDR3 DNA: TGTGCCAGCAGCCCTGACAGGGGTTGGGAAAAA. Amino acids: CASSPDRGWEK. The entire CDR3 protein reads CASSPDRGWEKLFF.

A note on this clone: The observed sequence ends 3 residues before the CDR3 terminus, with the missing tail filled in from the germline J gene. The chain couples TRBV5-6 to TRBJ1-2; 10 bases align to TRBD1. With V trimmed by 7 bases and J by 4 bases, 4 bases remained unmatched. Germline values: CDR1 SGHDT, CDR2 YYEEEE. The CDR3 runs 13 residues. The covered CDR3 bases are TGTGCCAGCTGGGACAGGGGTGTCTATGGC. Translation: CASWDRGVYG. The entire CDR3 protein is CASWDRGVYGYTF.

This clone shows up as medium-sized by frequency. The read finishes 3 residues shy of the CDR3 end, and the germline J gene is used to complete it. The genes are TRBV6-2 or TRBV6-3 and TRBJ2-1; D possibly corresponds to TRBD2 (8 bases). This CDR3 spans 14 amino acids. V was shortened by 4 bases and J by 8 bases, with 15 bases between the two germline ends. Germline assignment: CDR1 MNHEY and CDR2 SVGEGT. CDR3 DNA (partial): TGTGCCAGCAGTTCGGGAGGGGGCGCGGATGAG. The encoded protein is CASSSGGGADE. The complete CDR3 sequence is CASSSGGGADEQFF.

This CDR3 is CASSRETGNEQFF. Incomplete CDR3 DNA: TGTGCCAGCAGCCGAGAAACAGGGAATGAG. This sequence joins TRBV6-2 or TRBV6-3 and TRBJ2-1; D is perhaps TRBD1 (6 bases). The read comes to an end 3 residues before the CDR3 does, leaving the germline J gene to fill in the end. This CDR3 has 13 residues. The germline V gene encodes CDR1 MNHEY and CDR2 SVGEGT. V was clipped by 6 bases and J by 7 bases, with 13 bases between them.

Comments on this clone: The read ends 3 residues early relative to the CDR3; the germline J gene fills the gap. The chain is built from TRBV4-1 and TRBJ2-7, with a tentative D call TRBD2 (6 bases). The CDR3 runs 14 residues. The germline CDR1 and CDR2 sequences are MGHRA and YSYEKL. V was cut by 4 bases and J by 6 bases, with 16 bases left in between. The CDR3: CASSLLATLREQYF. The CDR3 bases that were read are TGCGCCAGCAGCCTTCTAGCGACCCTACGCGAG.

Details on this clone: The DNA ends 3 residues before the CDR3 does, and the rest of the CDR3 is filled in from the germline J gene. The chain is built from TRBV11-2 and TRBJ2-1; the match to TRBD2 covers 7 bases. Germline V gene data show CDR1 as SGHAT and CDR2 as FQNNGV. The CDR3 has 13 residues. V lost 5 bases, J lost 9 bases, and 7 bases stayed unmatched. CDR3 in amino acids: CASSALSSGEQFF. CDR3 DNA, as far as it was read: TGTGCCAGCAGCGCCCTGTCTAGCGGTGAG.

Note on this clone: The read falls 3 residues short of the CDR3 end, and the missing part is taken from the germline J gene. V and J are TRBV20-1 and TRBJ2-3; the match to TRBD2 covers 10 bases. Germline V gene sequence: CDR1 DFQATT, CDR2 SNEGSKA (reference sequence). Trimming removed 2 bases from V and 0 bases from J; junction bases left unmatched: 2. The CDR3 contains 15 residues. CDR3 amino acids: CSARPTSGSTDTQYF. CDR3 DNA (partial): TGCAGTGCTAGACCGACTAGCGGGAGCACAGATACG.

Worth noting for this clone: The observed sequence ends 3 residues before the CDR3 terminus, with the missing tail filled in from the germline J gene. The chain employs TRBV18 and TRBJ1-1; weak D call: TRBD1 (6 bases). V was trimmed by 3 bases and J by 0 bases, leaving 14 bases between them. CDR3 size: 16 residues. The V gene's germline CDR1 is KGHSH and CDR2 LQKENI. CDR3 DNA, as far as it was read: TGTGCCAGCTCACCTGAGGGGACACTTCTGAACACTGAA. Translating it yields CASSPEGTLLNTE. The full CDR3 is CASSPEGTLLNTEAFF.

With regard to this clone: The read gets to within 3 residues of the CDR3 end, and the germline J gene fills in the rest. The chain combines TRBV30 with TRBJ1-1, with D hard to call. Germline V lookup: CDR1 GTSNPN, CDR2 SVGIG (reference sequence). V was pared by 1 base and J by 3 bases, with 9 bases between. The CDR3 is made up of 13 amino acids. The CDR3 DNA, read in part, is TGTGCCTGGAGTGGTCGACAAGACACTGAA. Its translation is CAWSGRQDTE. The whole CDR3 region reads CAWSGRQDTEAFF. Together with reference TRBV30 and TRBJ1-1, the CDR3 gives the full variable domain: SQTIHQWPATLVQPVGSPLSLECTVEGTSNPNLYWYRQAAGRGLQLLFYSVGIGQISSEVPQNLSASRPQDRQFILSSKKLLLSDSGFYLCAWSGRQDTEAFFGQGTRLTVV.

This CDR3 reads CASSWTSANNEQFF. The DNA read from the CDR3 is TGTGCCAGTAGTTGGACTAGCGCCAACAATGAG. The gene calls are TRBV19 and TRBJ2-1; 9 bases are shared with TRBD2. The CDR3 is cut off 3 residues early in the read; its end comes from the germline J gene. V shed 5 bases and J 5 bases; nucleotides not matched to a gene: 4. The CDR3 totals 14 residues. Germline V gene sequence: CDR1 LNHDA, CDR2 SQIVND (reference sequence).

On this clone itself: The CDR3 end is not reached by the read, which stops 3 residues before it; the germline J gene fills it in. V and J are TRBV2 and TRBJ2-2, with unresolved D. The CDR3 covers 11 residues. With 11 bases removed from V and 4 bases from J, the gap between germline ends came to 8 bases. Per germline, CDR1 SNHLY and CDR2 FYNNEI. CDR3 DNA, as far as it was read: TGTGCCTTCTCAGTCACCGGGGAG. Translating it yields CAFSVTGE. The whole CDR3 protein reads CAFSVTGELFF.

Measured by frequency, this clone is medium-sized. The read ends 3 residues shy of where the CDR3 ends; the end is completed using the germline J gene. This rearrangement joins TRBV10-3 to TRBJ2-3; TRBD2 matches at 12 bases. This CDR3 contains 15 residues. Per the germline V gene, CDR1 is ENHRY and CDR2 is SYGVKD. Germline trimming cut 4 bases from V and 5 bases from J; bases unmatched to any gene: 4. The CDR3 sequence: CAISASGRARDTQYF. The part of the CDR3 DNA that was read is TGTGCCATCAGTGCTAGCGGGAGGGCCAGAGATACG.

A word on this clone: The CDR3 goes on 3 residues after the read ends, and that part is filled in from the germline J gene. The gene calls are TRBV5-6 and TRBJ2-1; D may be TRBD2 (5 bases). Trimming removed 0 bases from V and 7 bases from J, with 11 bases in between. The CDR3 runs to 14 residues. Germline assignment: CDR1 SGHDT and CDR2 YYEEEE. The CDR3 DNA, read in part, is TGTGCCAGCAGCTTGGGAGGGTCGTGGAATGAG. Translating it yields CASSLGGSWNE. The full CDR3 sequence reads CASSLGGSWNEQFF. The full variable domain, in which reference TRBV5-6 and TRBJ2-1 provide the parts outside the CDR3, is DAGVTQSPTHLIKTRGQQVTLRCSPKSGHDTVSWYQQALGQGPQFIFQYYEEEERQRGNFPDRFSGHQFPNYSSELNVNALLLGDSALYLCASSLGGSWNEQFFGPGTRLTVL.

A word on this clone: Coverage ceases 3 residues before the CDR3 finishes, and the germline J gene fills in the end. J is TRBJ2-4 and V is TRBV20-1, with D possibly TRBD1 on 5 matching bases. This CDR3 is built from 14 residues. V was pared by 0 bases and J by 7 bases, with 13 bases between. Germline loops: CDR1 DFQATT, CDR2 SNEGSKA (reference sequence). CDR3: CSARDRQGRNIQYF. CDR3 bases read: TGCAGTGCTAGAGATCGGCAGGGTAGGAACATT.

Partial CDR3 DNA: TGTGCCAGTAGTATTTGGTTCGGGACAGAA. Its translation is CASSIWFGTE. The CDR3 reads in full as CASSIWFGTEAFF. The V gene is TRBV19, the J gene TRBJ1-1, with a weak D call TRBD1 (6 bases). Read sequence stops 3 residues before the CDR3 end, and the germline J gene provides the missing end. From germline, CDR1 is LNHDA and CDR2 SQIVND (reference sequence). This CDR3 has 13 residues.

CDR3: CASSESDIQYF. The covered CDR3 bases are TGTGCCAGCAGTGAATCGGACATT. The chain has TRBV2 and TRBJ2-4; D remains ambiguous. The read gets to within 3 residues of the CDR3 end, and the germline J gene fills in the rest. Germline V gene lookup returns CDR1 SNHLY and CDR2 FYNNEI. This CDR3 comprises 11 residues. The V end lost 2 bases, the J end lost 8 bases, and 4 bases lay between the germline ends.

The CDR3 spells CASPRDRHTYEQYF. The part of the CDR3 DNA that was read is TGTGCCAGCCCGAGGGACAGACATACCTACGAG. The chain employs TRBV2 and TRBJ2-7; 7 bases match TRBD1. The read falls 3 residues short of the CDR3 end, and the missing part is taken from the germline J gene. Germline V gives CDR1 SNHLY, CDR2 FYNNEI. This CDR3 comprises 14 residues. The V gene end was trimmed by 8 bases and the J gene end by 2 bases; junction bases not matched to a gene: 9.

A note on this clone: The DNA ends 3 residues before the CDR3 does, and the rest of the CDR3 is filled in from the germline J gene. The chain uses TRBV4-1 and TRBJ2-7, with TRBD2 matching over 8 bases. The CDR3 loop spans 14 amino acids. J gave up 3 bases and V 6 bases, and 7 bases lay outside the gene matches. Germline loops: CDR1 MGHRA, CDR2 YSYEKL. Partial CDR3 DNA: TGCGCCAGCAGGATAACGAGCGGGAGCTACGAG. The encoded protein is CASRITSGSYE. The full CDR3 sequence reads CASRITSGSYEQYF.

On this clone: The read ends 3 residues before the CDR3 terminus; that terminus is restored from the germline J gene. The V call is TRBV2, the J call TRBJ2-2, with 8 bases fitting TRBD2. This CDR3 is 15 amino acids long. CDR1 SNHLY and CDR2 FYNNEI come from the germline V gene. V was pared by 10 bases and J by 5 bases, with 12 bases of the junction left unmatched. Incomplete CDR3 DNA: TGTGCCACCCTTTCCGGGACTAGAAGTACCGGGGAG. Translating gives CATLSGTRSTGE. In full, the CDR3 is CATLSGTRSTGELFF.

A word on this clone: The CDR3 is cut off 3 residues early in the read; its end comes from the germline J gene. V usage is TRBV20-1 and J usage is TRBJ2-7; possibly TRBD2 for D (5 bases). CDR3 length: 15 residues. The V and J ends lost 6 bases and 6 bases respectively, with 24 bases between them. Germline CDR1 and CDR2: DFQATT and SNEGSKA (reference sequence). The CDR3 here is CSARGPGTATFEQYF. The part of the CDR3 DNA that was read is TGCAGTGCCCGGGGTCCGGGAACAGCGACTTTCGAG.

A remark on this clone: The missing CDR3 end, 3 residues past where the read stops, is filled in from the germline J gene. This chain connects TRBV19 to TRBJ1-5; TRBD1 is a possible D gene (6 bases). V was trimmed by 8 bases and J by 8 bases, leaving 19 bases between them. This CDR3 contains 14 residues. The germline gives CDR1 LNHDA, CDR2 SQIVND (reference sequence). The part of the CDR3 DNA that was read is TGTGCCAGTTCCCCCGGGACACCTAGTGAGCCC. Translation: CASSPGTPSEP. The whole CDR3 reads CASSPGTPSEPQHF.

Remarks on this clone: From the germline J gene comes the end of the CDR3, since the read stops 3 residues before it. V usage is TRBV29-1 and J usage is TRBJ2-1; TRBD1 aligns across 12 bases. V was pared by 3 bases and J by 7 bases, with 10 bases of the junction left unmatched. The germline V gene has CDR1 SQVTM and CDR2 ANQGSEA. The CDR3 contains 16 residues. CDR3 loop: CSVDPSGTGGLNEQFF. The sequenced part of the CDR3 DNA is TGCAGCGTTGACCCTTCCGGGACAGGGGGCCTTAATGAG.

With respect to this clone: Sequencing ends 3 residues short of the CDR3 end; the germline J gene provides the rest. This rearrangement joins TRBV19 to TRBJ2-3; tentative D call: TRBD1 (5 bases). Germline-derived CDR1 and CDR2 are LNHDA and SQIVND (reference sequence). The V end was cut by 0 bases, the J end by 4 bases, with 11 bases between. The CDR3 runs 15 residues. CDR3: CASSIDLGPADTQYF. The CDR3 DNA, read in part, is TGTGCCAGTAGTATAGATCTGGGGCCGGCAGATACG.

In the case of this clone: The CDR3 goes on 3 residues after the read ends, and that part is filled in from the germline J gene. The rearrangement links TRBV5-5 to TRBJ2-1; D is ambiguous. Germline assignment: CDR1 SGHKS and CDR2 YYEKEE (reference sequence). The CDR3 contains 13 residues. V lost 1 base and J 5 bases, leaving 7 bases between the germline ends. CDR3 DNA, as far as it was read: TGTGCCAGCAGCTTGTACCCGGACAATGAG. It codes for CASSLYPDNE. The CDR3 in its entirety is CASSLYPDNEQFF. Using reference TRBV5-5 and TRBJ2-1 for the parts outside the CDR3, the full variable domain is DAGVTQSPTHLIKTRGQQVTLRCSPISGHKSVSWYQQVLGQGPQFIFQYYEKEERGRGNFPDRFSARQFPNYSSELNVNALLLGDSALYLCASSLYPDNEQFFGPGTRLTVL.

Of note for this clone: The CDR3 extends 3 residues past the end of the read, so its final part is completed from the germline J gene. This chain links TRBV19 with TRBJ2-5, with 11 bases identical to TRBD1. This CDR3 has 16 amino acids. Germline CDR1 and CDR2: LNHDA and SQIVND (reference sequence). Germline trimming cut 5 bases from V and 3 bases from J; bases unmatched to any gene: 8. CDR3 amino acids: CASSARDRGSKETQYF. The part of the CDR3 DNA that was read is TGTGCCAGTAGTGCACGGGACAGGGGGTCCAAAGAGACC.

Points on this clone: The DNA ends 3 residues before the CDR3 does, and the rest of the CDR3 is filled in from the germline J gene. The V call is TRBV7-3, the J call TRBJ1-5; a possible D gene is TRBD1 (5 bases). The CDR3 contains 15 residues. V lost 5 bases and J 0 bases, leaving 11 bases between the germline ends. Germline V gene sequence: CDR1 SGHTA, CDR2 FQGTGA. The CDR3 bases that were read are TGTGCCAGCAGCCCCCACGGGGGTAGCAATCAGCCC. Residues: CASSPHGGSNQP. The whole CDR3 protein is CASSPHGGSNQPQHF.